Shown below are 30 T cell receptor beta chains from a single sample sequenced in a study of cytomegalovirus exposure and HLA in healthy donors. Primers included in the PCR were 60 Vbeta and 13 Jbeta primers. Libraries were prepared by immunoSEQ multiplex PCR; TCRdb keeps only in-frame clonotypes and omits some of them. This table holds under 200,000 clones, 79% found once. What was sequenced was PBMCs. The receptor set was obtained from a woman between 35 and 50 years old in good health and CMV-seronegative.

J is TRBJ2-1 and V is TRBV29-1, with 9 bases fitting TRBD2. This CDR3 has 15 residues. From germline, CDR1 is SQVTM and CDR2 ANQGSEA. Trimming at V came to 3 bases and at J to 14 bases, leaving 17 bases not matched to a gene. Here the CDR3 DNA reads TGCAGCGTTGAGTGGTGGTTAGCGGGGGCCGAGTCGGAGTTCTTC. Translating it yields CSVEWWLAGAESEFF.

The rearrangement joins TRBV5-1 to TRBJ1-2; possibly TRBD1 for D (6 bases). The ends were cut back, 1 base at V and 6 bases at J, with 19 bases in the middle. The length of the CDR3 is 16 residues. In germline, CDR1 is SGHRS, CDR2 YFSETQ. The CDR3 sequence is CASSLHLVGTTNGYTF. Here the CDR3 DNA reads TGCGCCAGCAGCTTGCACCTCGTAGGGACAACCAATGGCTACACCTTC.

The chain carries TRBV4-1 and TRBJ1-1; 8 bases agree with TRBD1. The germline gives CDR1 MGHRA, CDR2 YSYEKL. Trimming removed 1 base from V and 2 bases from J; junction bases left unmatched: 3. CDR3 length: 15 residues. In DNA form, the CDR3 reads TGCGCCAGCAGCCAAGCAGGACAGGGAAACACTGAAGCTTTCTTT. Residues: CASSQAGQGNTEAFF.

The rearrangement links TRBV28 to TRBJ2-6; D perhaps matches TRBD1 (5 bases). The V gene's germline CDR1 is MDHEN and CDR2 SYDVKM. The CDR3 extends over 19 amino acids. V dropped 6 bases and J dropped 0 bases, with 21 bases sitting between them. CDR3 sequence: CASSLYWKGLSSGANVLTF. DNA of the CDR3: TGTGCCAGCAGCCTCTACTGGAAGGGGTTAAGCTCTGGGGCCAACGTCCTGACTTTC.

The rearrangement uses TRBV19 and TRBJ2-1; 12 bases fit TRBD2. CDR1 and CDR2 from the germline V gene are LNHDA and SQIVND (reference sequence). The length of the CDR3 is 18 residues. V lost 3 bases to trimming and J lost 7 bases; unmatched junction nucleotides: 13. As DNA, the CDR3 is TGTGCCAGTAGTATTCTCTCCCCACTAGCGGGAGGTCAAAATGAGCAGTTCTTC. This sequence encodes CASSILSPLAGGQNEQFF. Variable domain in full (rest from reference TRBV19 and TRBJ2-1): DGGITQSPKYLFRKEGQNVTLSCEQNLNHDAMYWYRQDPGQGLRLIYYSQIVNDFQKGDIAEGYSVSREKKESFPLTVTSAQKNPTAFYLCASSILSPLAGGQNEQFFGPGTRLTVL.

This rearrangement joins TRBV4-1 to TRBJ2-3; 12 positions match TRBD2. Germline V gene data show CDR1 as MGHRA and CDR2 as YSYEKL. V trimming: 3 bases; J trimming: 5 bases; junction bases outside the gene matches: 12. This CDR3 is built from 18 residues. CDR3 loop: CASSQDRRLAGALDTQYF. CDR3 nucleotides: TGCGCCAGCAGCCAGGACCGACGACTAGCGGGGGCCTTAGATACGCAGTATTTT.

The rearrangement links TRBV4-2 to TRBJ1-6, with D perhaps TRBD1 (6 bases). The V and J ends lost 0 bases and 8 bases respectively, with 11 bases between them. Germline CDR1 LGHNA, CDR2 YNFKEQ. The CDR3 covers 15 residues. The CDR3 reads CASSQEWQGHSPLHF. Here the CDR3 DNA reads TGTGCCAGCAGCCAAGAGTGGCAGGGGCATTCACCCCTCCACTTT.

This clone was detected only a few times. The sample holds other DNA sequences that translate to the same CDR3. The V and J genes are TRBV5-1 and TRBJ1-5; 7 bases line up with TRBD1. With 4 bases clipped from V and 2 bases from J, the junction kept 6 bases outside the gene matches. The CDR3 has 15 amino acids. The germline V gene has CDR1 SGHRS and CDR2 YFSETQ. The DNA of the CDR3 is TGCGCCAGCAGCCCCGGGACAGTAGGCAATCAGCCCCAGCATTTT. It yields the protein CASSPGTVGNQPQHF.

The chain carries TRBV2 and TRBJ2-7; 9 nucleotides line up with TRBD1. From germline, CDR1 is SNHLY and CDR2 FYNNEI. The CDR3 runs 17 residues. J lost 3 bases, V lost 3 bases, and 12 bases had no gene match. The CDR3 DNA is TGTGCCAGCAGTGAGAAACTTCCGGGACAGGGTAACTACGAGCAGTACTTC. Amino acid sequence: CASSEKLPGQGNYEQYF.

The chain employs TRBV12-5 and TRBJ1-1; TRBD1 might be the D (6 bases). CDR1 is LGHNT, CDR2 FRNRAP, per germline. The CDR3 spans 13 residues. Trimming removed 3 bases from V and 4 bases from J, with 9 bases in between. CDR3 sequence: CASGLGGGTEAFF. Written as DNA, the CDR3 is TGTGCTAGTGGTTTAGGGGGGGGCACTGAAGCTTTCTTT.

The chain couples TRBV5-8 to TRBJ2-2; TRBD1 might be the D (6 bases). Germline CDR1 and CDR2: SGHTS and YDEGEE. V lost 6 bases and J lost 6, with 30 bases in between. There are 19 residues in the CDR3. CDR3 sequence (DNA): TGTGCCAGCACCAAAGACGGGTCGGCGGTCAGGGGATCTCCCGGGGAGCTGTTTTTT. Translating gives CASTKDGSAVRGSPGELFF. The full variable domain, with the rest looked up from reference TRBV5-8 and TRBJ2-2, is EAGVTQSPTHLIKTRGQQATLRCSPISGHTSVYWYQQALGLGLQFLLWYDEGEERNRGNFPPRFSGRQFPNYSSELNVNALELEDSALYLCASTKDGSAVRGSPGELFFGEGSRLTVL.

The chain carries TRBV5-1 and TRBJ2-3; D call uncertain. The CDR3 loop spans 14 amino acids. The V and J ends lost 2 bases and 2 bases respectively, with 9 bases between them. Germline-derived CDR1 and CDR2 are SGHRS and YFSETQ. CDR3 protein: CASSFDTLTDTQYF. CDR3 DNA sequence: TGCGCCAGCAGCTTTGACACCCTCACAGATACGCAGTATTTT.

The chain joins TRBV18 to TRBJ2-3; no clear D gene. The CDR3 contains 16 residues. Trimming left V 3 bases short and J 2 bases short, with 15 bases between. Germline values: CDR1 KGHSH, CDR2 LQKENI. CDR3 coding DNA: TGTGCCAGCTCACCCTTTTCCGACTCACTCACAGATACGCAGTATTTT. Translated, it gives CASSPFSDSLTDTQYF.

As for this clone: One end of the junction is discordant with germline, which a read error may explain. The J gene is TRBJ2-1, the V gene TRBV4-3; D is unresolved. Germline assignment: CDR1 LGHNA and CDR2 YSLEER. CDR3 size: 17 residues. The CDR3 bases are TGCGGCAGCAGCCAAGATCTGAAAACCGTACTCTACAATGAGCAGTTCTTC. Amino acids: CGSSQDLKTVLYNEQFF.

The chain is built from TRBV4-1 and TRBJ1-3; TRBD1 aligns across 8 bases. J gave up 4 bases and V 1 base, and 6 bases lay outside the gene matches. The CDR3 has 16 residues. CDR1 MGHRA and CDR2 YSYEKL come from the germline V gene. CDR3 coding DNA: TGCGCCAGCAGCCAAGCCCTCGGGGACAGGGGAAACACCATATATTTT. This sequence encodes CASSQALGDRGNTIYF.

Concerning this clone itself: It is likely a read error, because the conserved phenylalanine at the end of the CDR3 is missing. V is TRBV4-1 and J is TRBJ2-7; D not certain. Germline assignment: CDR1 MGHRA and CDR2 YSYEKL. The V end lost 3 bases, the J end lost 3 bases, and 15 bases lay between the germline ends. The length of the CDR3 is 15 residues. The CDR3 bases are TGCGCCAGCAGCCACCTCGCGGCACGCAACTACGAGCAGTACCTC. Residues: CASSHLAARNYEQYL.

The sample holds a few counts of this clone. DNA for the CDR3: TGTGCCAGCAGCCAAGTAGGGGGTAGTAAAAACGAGCAGTACTTC. Protein product: CASSQVGGSKNEQYF. This chain connects TRBV14 to TRBJ2-7; D might be TRBD1 (6 bases). V dropped 1 base and J dropped 5 bases, with 15 bases sitting between them. Germline V CDR1 and CDR2: SGHDN, FVKESK. The CDR3 contains 15 residues.

This chain connects TRBV30 to TRBJ2-1; maybe TRBD2 (5 bases). Per germline, CDR1 GTSNPN and CDR2 SVGIG (reference sequence). Trimming pared 4 bases from V and 9 bases from J, leaving 13 bases between. The CDR3 totals 12 residues. Written as DNA, the CDR3 is TGTGCCTGGATCGGCCCGGGAACTGAGCAGTTCTTC. Amino acids: CAWIGPGTEQFF. Using reference TRBV30 and TRBJ2-1 for the parts outside the CDR3, the full variable domain is SQTIHQWPATLVQPVGSPLSLECTVEGTSNPNLYWYRQAAGRGLQLLFYSVGIGQISSEVPQNLSASRPQDRQFILSSKKLLLSDSGFYLCAWIGPGTEQFFGPGTRLTVL.

This sequence joins TRBV7-9 and TRBJ2-7, with 8 positions matching TRBD1. The V gene end was trimmed by 5 bases and the J gene end by 4 bases; junction bases not matched to a gene: 7. This CDR3 comprises 14 residues. Germline assignment: CDR1 SEHNR and CDR2 FQNEAQ (reference sequence). This CDR3 reads CASSPDRAFYEQYF. In nucleotides, the CDR3 is TGTGCCAGCAGCCCGGACAGGGCGTTTTACGAGCAGTACTTC. Looking up the rest from reference TRBV7-9 and TRBJ2-7 gives the full variable domain: DTGVSQNPRHKITKRGQNVTFRCDPISEHNRLYWYRQTLGQGPEFLTYFQNEAQLEKSRLLSDRFSAERPKGSFSTLEIQRTEQGDSAMYLCASSPDRAFYEQYFGPGTRLTVT.

The chain joins TRBV7-6 to TRBJ2-7, with TRBD2 matching over 12 bases. The trim removed 5 bases at V and 0 bases at J, leaving 11 bases unmatched. CDR3 length: 18 amino acids. CDR1 SGHVS and CDR2 FNYEAQ come from the germline V gene. In nucleotides, the CDR3 is TGTGCCAGCAGCCCGCTGACTAGCGGGAGATCAAACTCCTACGAGCAGTACTTC. Amino acids: CASSPLTSGRSNSYEQYF.

The genes are TRBV7-2 and TRBJ2-3; TRBD2 agrees at 10 bases. The CDR3 is 16 residues long. CDR1 is SGHTA, CDR2 FQGNSA, per germline. After removal of 5 bases from V and 1 base from J, the junction contained 6 bases not matched to a gene. The CDR3: CASSPRLAGRTDTQYF. CDR3 nucleotide sequence: TGTGCCAGCAGCCCTCGACTAGCGGGCCGCACAGATACGCAGTATTTT.

The chain joins TRBV5-1 to TRBJ1-5; D possibly corresponds to TRBD1 (6 bases). CDR1 is SGHRS, CDR2 YFSETQ, per germline. V was pared by 3 bases and J by 0 bases, with 19 bases between. The CDR3 has 18 amino acids. DNA for the CDR3: TGCGCCAGCAGCTCAACAGGGCCCCTTGCTTATAGCAATCAGCCCCAGCATTTT. This translates into CASSSTGPLAYSNQPQHF.

Details on this clone: Other DNA sequences in the same sample also yield this CDR3. This rearrangement joins TRBV6-5 to TRBJ1-1, with D maybe TRBD1 (5 bases). Trimming cost V 5 bases and J 5 bases, with 12 bases left between them. CDR1 is MNHEY, CDR2 SVGAGI, per germline. The CDR3 sequence is 13 residues long. In nucleotides, the CDR3 is TGTGCCAGCAGTCCCCCAAGGGGTACTGAAGCTTTCTTT. The encoded protein is CASSPPRGTEAFF.

The chain uses TRBV2 and TRBJ1-2; D is possibly TRBD1 (6 bases). Trimming left V 6 bases short and J 2 bases short, with 7 bases between. The CDR3 runs to 12 residues. CDR1 is SNHLY, CDR2 FYNNEI, per germline. This CDR3 reads CASRGQNYGYTF. CDR3 bases: TGTGCCAGCAGAGGACAGAACTATGGCTACACCTTC.

This sequence joins TRBV5-5 and TRBJ2-5; maybe TRBD1 (5 bases). V was clipped by 6 bases and J by 1 base, with 10 bases between them. This CDR3 is 13 amino acids long. Germline V gene lookup returns CDR1 SGHKS and CDR2 YYEKEE (reference sequence). Written as DNA, the CDR3 is TGTGCCAGCACCCCTGACAGCCAAGAGACCCAGTACTTC. Its translation: CASTPDSQETQYF.

In nucleotides, the CDR3 is TGTGCCTGGAGTGACAGCACCTACGAGCAGTACTTC. This encodes CAWSDSTYEQYF. The chain carries TRBV30 and TRBJ2-7; D not certain. CDR3 length equals 12 residues. Germline V gives CDR1 GTSNPN, CDR2 SVGIG (reference sequence). V was pared by 1 base and J by 2 bases, with 6 bases between. The full variable domain, in which reference TRBV30 and TRBJ2-7 provide the parts outside the CDR3, is SQTIHQWPATLVQPVGSPLSLECTVEGTSNPNLYWYRQAAGRGLQLLFYSVGIGQISSEVPQNLSASRPQDRQFILSSKKLLLSDSGFYLCAWSDSTYEQYFGPGTRLTVT.

V and J are TRBV30 and TRBJ1-6; 11 bases line up with TRBD1. V was clipped by 4 bases and J by 8 bases; unmatched bases: 16. The CDR3 extends over 18 amino acids. Looked up from germline, CDR1 is GTSNPN and CDR2 is SVGIG (reference sequence). The chain's CDR3 is CAWTPGRTGGIRYSPLHF. The DNA of the CDR3 is TGTGCCTGGACTCCTGGTAGGACAGGGGGCATTAGATATTCACCCCTCCACTTT.

The rearrangement joins TRBV5-1 to TRBJ2-3; D not certain. This CDR3 contains 13 residues. Deletions cut 0 bases from V and 2 bases from J, with 4 bases between. Germline loops: CDR1 SGHRS, CDR2 YFSETQ. CDR3 loop: CASSLDITDTQYF. CDR3 nucleotides: TGCGCCAGCAGCTTGGATATCACAGATACGCAGTATTTT. The full variable domain, completed using reference TRBV5-1 and TRBJ2-3, is KAGVTQTPRYLIKTRGQQVTLSCSPISGHRSVSWYQQTPGQGLQFLFEYFSETQRNKGNFPGRFSGRQFSNSRSEMNVSTLELGDSALYLCASSLDITDTQYFGPGTRLTVL.

The chain carries TRBV30 and TRBJ1-1; TRBD1 matches at 10 bases. Germline CDR1 GTSNPN, CDR2 SVGIG (reference sequence). CDR3 length equals 12 residues. The CDR3 is CAGDRGGTEAFF. DNA for the CDR3: TGTGCAGGGGACAGGGGAGGCACTGAAGCTTTCTTT.

The chain joins TRBV2 to TRBJ2-1; 7 bases map to TRBD2. The length of the CDR3 is 14 residues. After removal of 6 bases from V and 4 bases from J, the junction contained 6 bases not matched to a gene. Per germline, CDR1 SNHLY and CDR2 FYNNEI. Here the CDR3 reads CASRTGTIYNEQFF. As DNA, the CDR3 is TGTGCCAGCAGAACCGGGACTATATACAATGAGCAGTTCTTC.